One and the same sample provided the 8 T cell receptor beta chains below, sequenced in a study of T cells after yellow fever vaccination (dated by TCRdb to the late 2010s). Receptor amplification or capture employed 5' RACE. Sequencing used an Illumina HiSeq 2500. TCRdb reworked the public reads: Q25 trimming with fastp, MiXCR clone assembly, productive beta chains retained. Each entry is one CDR3 protein sequence, shown with its most common DNA and genes. A total of hundreds of thousands of distinct CDR3 sequences appear in this sample, 10% to 15% of them only once. The top ten clonotypes cover more than 12% of the sample. The sample's treatment or condition label, decoded: live attenuated yellow fever vaccine strain. Sample: PBMCs, taken on the day of the yellow fever booster vaccination. All receptors come from a man in his thirties or forties who received the YFV17D yellow fever vaccine.

This clonotype was counted a few times. This chain connects TRBV21-1 to TRBJ1-2. TRBV21-1 represents a pseudogene. CDR3 size: 12 residues. In nucleotides, the CDR3 is TGTGCCAGCAGCAAAGAACGGAATGGCTACACCTTC. Amino acids: CASSKERNGYTF.

This clonotype was picked up a small number of times. The rearrangement uses TRBV6-2 or TRBV6-3 and TRBJ1-1, with TRBD1 matching over 7 bases. The CDR3 sequence is 14 residues long. J was trimmed by 1 base and V by 4 bases; bases with no gene match: 3. Germline assignment: CDR1 MNHEY and CDR2 SVGEGT. CDR3: CASSSYRGNTEAFF. CDR3 bases: TGTGCCAGCAGTTCATACAGGGGGAACACTGAAGCTTTCTTT.

This clonotype was counted only a few times. The chain couples TRBV6-5 to TRBJ2-7; TRBD1 matches at 9 bases. CDR1 and CDR2 from the germline V gene are MNHEY and SVGAGI. The CDR3 runs to 14 residues. J was trimmed by 6 bases and V by 2 bases; bases with no gene match: 5. Written as DNA, the CDR3 is TGTGCCAGCAGTTACGGGGGGACAGGGAGCGAGCAGTACTTC. This encodes CASSYGGTGSEQYF.

The chain uses TRBV7-2 and TRBJ2-1; tentative D call: TRBD2 (6 bases). CDR1 and CDR2 from the germline V gene are SGHTA and FQGNSA. Deletions cut 5 bases from V and 12 bases from J, with 14 bases between. This CDR3 is built from 12 residues. CDR3 loop: CASSQGAGWQFF. The CDR3 DNA sequence: TGTGCCAGCAGCCAAGGCGCGGGATGGCAGTTCTTC. The full variable domain, with the rest looked up from reference TRBV7-2 and TRBJ2-1, is GAGVSQSPSNKVTEKGKDVELRCDPISGHTALYWYRQSLGQGLEFLIYFQGNSAPDKSGLPSDRFSAERTGGSVSTLTIQRTQQEDSAVYLCASSQGAGWQFFGPGTRLTVL.

The rearrangement joins TRBV6-1 to TRBJ2-1; tentatively, D is TRBD1 or TRBD2 (6 bases each). The CDR3 extends over 13 amino acids. V shed 6 bases and J shed 15 bases, with 21 bases lying between them. The germline CDR1 and CDR2 sequences are MNHNS and SASEGT. The CDR3 DNA sequence: TGTGCCAGCAGCCCCGCGGGGCAGGGGTTGCTGTTCTTC. Protein sequence: CASSPAGQGLLFF.

In this sample, this clonotype turned up a few times. The rearrangement joins TRBV6-2 or TRBV6-3 to TRBJ1-1, with a possible D match to TRBD1 (6 bases). The V and J ends lost 4 bases and 5 bases respectively, with 14 bases between them. The CDR3 contains 14 residues. Germline-derived CDR1 and CDR2 are MNHEY and SVGEGT. The CDR3 is CASSFPPGQTEAFF. In DNA form, the CDR3 reads TGTGCCAGCAGTTTTCCCCCCGGACAGACTGAAGCTTTCTTT.

The rearrangement uses TRBV27 and TRBJ1-1; D possibly corresponds to TRBD1 (6 bases). V lost 9 bases, J lost 3 bases, and 17 bases lay in between. The CDR3 length is 14 residues. Germline-derived CDR1 and CDR2 are MNHEY and SMNVEV (reference sequence). The CDR3 spells CASQKGGGYTEAFF. As DNA, the CDR3 is TGTGCCAGTCAAAAAGGGGGGGGGTACACTGAAGCTTTCTTT.

The table lists this clonotype with many counts. The rearrangement uses TRBV12-3 or TRBV12-4 and TRBJ1-5, with D perhaps TRBD1 (6 bases). Trimming removed 5 bases at V and 9 bases at J, with 11 bases between. The CDR3 runs 12 residues. The CDR3 is CASSTQGGPQHF. Here the CDR3 DNA reads TGTGCCAGCAGTACCCAAGGGGGGCCCCAGCATTTT.